These 30 T cell receptor beta chains originate from one sample sequenced in a study of glioma-infiltrating T cells. TCR alpha and beta CDR3 regions were amplified from RNA using iRepertoire nested multiplex PCR. A single record per CDR3 protein comes from TCRdb applying MiXCR to the multiplex PCR reads. The sample lists fewer than 250,000 distinct CDR3 sequences, roughly a third occurring once. Sample: glioma tissue, nonneoplastic brain tissue, or PBMCs (not recorded which). These receptors came from a human donor with low-grade glioma or glioblastoma, undergoing nonglioma brain surgery, or in good health (not recorded which).

With regard to this clonotype: This sequence may be a read error, since a much larger clone differs from it by one base. J is TRBJ2-1 and V is TRBV4-1; 10 nucleotides agree with TRBD2. The V and J ends lost 5 bases and 7 bases, in that order; junction bases with no gene match: 23. Germline V gene sequence: CDR1 MGHRA, CDR2 YSYEKL. CDR3 length: 20 residues. CDR3 region: CASSGSPGTSVSWSWNEQFF. The DNA of the CDR3 is TGCGCCAGCAGCGGCAGCCCCGGGACTAGCGTGAGTTGGAGTTGGAATGAGCAGTTCTTC.

As for this clonotype: Just one base apart from a much larger clone, this may be a read error. V gene TRBV29-1 combines with J gene TRBJ2-7; 9 bases align to TRBD1. The CDR3 sequence is 13 residues long. Germline V gene lookup returns CDR1 SQVTM and CDR2 ANQGSEA. CDR3: CNVRGTGFPEQYF. The CDR3 DNA follows: TGCAACGTTAGGGGGACAGGGTTTCCCGAGCAGTACTTC.

A note on this clonotype: This sequence may be a read error, since a much larger clone differs from it by one base. This chain uses TRBV3-1 with TRBJ1-2; tentative D call: TRBD1 (5 bases). CDR3 length equals 14 residues. Germline V gene lookup returns CDR1 LGHDT and CDR2 YNNKEL (reference sequence). The CDR3 protein is CASSLEQAKGGCTF. The DNA for the CDR3 is TGTGCCAGCAGCCTGGAACAGGCTAAGGGAGGCTGCACCTTC.

The rearrangement uses TRBV27 and TRBJ2-1, with unresolved D. Germline-derived CDR1 and CDR2 are MNHEY and SMNVEV (reference sequence). The CDR3 extends over 14 amino acids. Between the trimmed V and J ends, which lost 3 bases and 8 bases, there was a span of 14 bases. Here the CDR3 reads CASSFGQASYEQFF. CDR3 coding DNA: TGTGCCAGCAGTTTTGGGCAGGCCTCCTATGAGCAGTTCTTC.

At least ten counts were recorded for this clonotype. V gene TRBV7-8 combines with J gene TRBJ2-2; D call uncertain. V was shortened by 0 bases and J by 2 bases, with 4 bases between the two germline ends. CDR3 length: 14 amino acids. Germline V gene sequence: CDR1 SGHVS, CDR2 FQNEAQ. The CDR3 DNA sequence: TGTGCCAGCAGCTTAGCGCCAAACACCGGGGAGCTGTTTTTT. It specifies CASSLAPNTGELFF.

This clonotype was recorded at least ten times. The rearrangement joins TRBV6-2 or TRBV6-3 to TRBJ1-1, with 7 bases lining up with TRBD1. CDR1 MNHEY and CDR2 SVGEGT come from the germline V gene. V lost 6 bases, J lost 1 base, and 17 bases stayed unmatched. This CDR3 has 18 residues. CDR3 in DNA: TGTGCCAGCAGCCAATTACGTATAAACAGGGGCCGGAACACTGAAGCTTTCTTT. As protein: CASSQLRINRGRNTEAFF.

This clonotype was seen ten or more times. The chain is built from TRBV5-1 and TRBJ1-1; TRBD1 matches at 7 bases. Germline CDR1 is SGHRS and CDR2 is YFSETQ. The CDR3 contains 17 residues. V gave up 4 bases and J gave up 2 bases; unmatched junction bases: 14. CDR3 sequence reads: CASSHQGQMTRNTEAFF. The CDR3 DNA reads as TGCGCCAGCAGCCATCAGGGACAGATGACTCGAAACACTGAAGCTTTCTTT. Combining the CDR3 with reference TRBV5-1 and TRBJ1-1 gives the whole variable domain KAGVTQTPRYLIKTRGQQVTLSCSPISGHRSVSWYQQTPGQGLQFLFEYFSETQRNKGNFPGRFSGRQFSNSRSEMNVSTLELGDSALYLCASSHQGQMTRNTEAFFGQGTRLTVV.

A remark on this clonotype: An end of the junction differs from the germline gene, which may be a read error. The chain uses TRBV18 and TRBJ2-7; D is unclear. This CDR3 comprises 13 residues. Germline values: CDR1 KGHSH, CDR2 LQKENI. The CDR3 DNA sequence: TGTGCCACCTCACCGGGCCAGAACTACGAGCAGTACTTC. This sequence encodes CATSPGQNYEQYF. The full variable domain, its missing parts supplied by reference TRBV18 and TRBJ2-7, is NAGVMQNPRHLVRRRGQEARLRCSPMKGHSHVYWYRQLPEEGLKFMVYLQKENIIDESGMPKERFSAEFPKEGPSILRIQQVVRGDSAAYFCATSPGQNYEQYFGPGTRLTVT.

Concerning this clonotype itself: One base away lies a much larger clone, so this may be a sequencing read error. CDR3 region: CSTNDRDETQYF. CDR3 nucleotides: TGTTCCACAAACGACAGGGACGAGACCCAGTACTTC. This chain joins TRBV19 and TRBJ2-5, with 7 bases that match TRBD1. Looked up from germline, CDR1 is LNHDA and CDR2 is SQIVND (reference sequence). The CDR3 totals 12 residues.

This clonotype was seen many times. The chain combines TRBV6-6 with TRBJ1-2, with TRBD1 identical over 7 bases. V gave up 0 bases and J gave up 4 bases; unmatched junction bases: 5. The CDR3 is 15 residues long. CDR1 and CDR2 (germline): MNHNY, SVGAGI (reference sequence). This CDR3 is CASSYSTRQGYGYTF. The CDR3 bases are TGTGCCAGCAGTTACTCCACCAGACAGGGCTATGGCTACACCTTC.

CDR3 amino acids: CATSRGQGTYEQYF. The CDR3, as DNA: TGTGCCACCAGCAGAGGACAGGGGACCTACGAGCAGTACTTC. This chain uses TRBV15 with TRBJ2-7; 8 nucleotides align to TRBD1. The CDR3 has 14 residues. The germline V gene encodes CDR1 LNHNV and CDR2 YYDKDF (reference sequence). V was pared by 1 base and J by 2 bases, with 1 base of the junction left unmatched. Full variable domain (outside the CDR3, taken from reference TRBV15 and TRBJ2-7): DAMVIQNPRYQVTQFGKPVTLSCSQTLNHNVMYWYQQKSSQAPKLLFHYYDKDFNNEADTPDNFQSRRPNTSFCFLDIRSPGLGDTAMYLCATSRGQGTYEQYFGPGTRLTVT.

Ten or more counts support this clonotype. The chain couples TRBV6-1 to TRBJ2-7, with D tentatively TRBD1 (5 bases). Germline lookup yields CDR1 MNHNS and CDR2 SASEGT. The CDR3 contains 14 residues. V was cut by 6 bases and J by 7 bases, with 19 bases left in between. CDR3 bases: TGTGCCAGCAGACCCCCTAGGGGCTACGGGGAGCAGTACTTC. Residues: CASRPPRGYGEQYF.

This clonotype was counted ten times or more. The chain joins TRBV7-2 to TRBJ2-5; D call uncertain. The germline CDR1 and CDR2 sequences are SGHTA and FQGNSA. The CDR3 runs to 15 residues. Trimming cost V 5 bases and J 1 base, with 14 bases left between them. This chain's CDR3 is CASSQLGWSQETQYF. The CDR3 DNA reads as TGTGCCAGCAGCCAATTAGGGTGGTCCCAAGAGACCCAGTACTTC.

This clonotype was counted many times. The gene calls are TRBV20-1 and TRBJ1-2; D may be TRBD1 (6 bases). The V and J ends lost 3 bases and 8 bases respectively, with 16 bases between them. In germline, CDR1 is DFQATT, CDR2 SNEGSKA (reference sequence). This CDR3 region has 13 residues. The CDR3 sequence is CSASAGVVTGYTF. DNA of the CDR3: TGCAGTGCTAGCGCAGGGGTAGTTACGGGCTACACCTTC.

This clonotype was detected only a few times. The chain joins TRBV5-1 to TRBJ2-1; the D gene could be TRBD1 or TRBD2 (6 bases each). Germline V gene lookup returns CDR1 SGHRS and CDR2 YFSETQ. V shed 0 bases and J shed 3 bases, with 13 bases lying between them. The CDR3 has 16 residues. The chain's CDR3 is CASSLAVEGVYNEQFF. CDR3 nucleotides: TGCGCCAGCAGCTTGGCCGTGGAGGGGGTCTACAATGAGCAGTTCTTC.

Remarks on this clonotype: This clone may be a read error of a much larger clone one base away. The chain recombines TRBV18 with TRBJ1-6; no clear D. The length of the CDR3 is 13 residues. Per germline, CDR1 KGHSH and CDR2 LQKENI. For the CDR3, the DNA is TGTGCCAGCTCACCAGCGGAGAATTCACCCCTCAACTTT. Its protein product is CASSPAENSPLNF. The whole variable domain, remainder taken from reference TRBV18 and TRBJ1-6, is NAGVMQNPRHLVRRRGQEARLRCSPMKGHSHVYWYRQLPEEGLKFMVYLQKENIIDESGMPKERFSAEFPKEGPSILRIQQVVRGDSAAYFCASSPAENSPLNFGNGTRLTVT.

This clonotype was observed a few times. A much bigger clone sits one base away, suggesting this may be a read error. Lacking the conserved final phenylalanine or tryptophan, this CDR3 likely reflects a read error. This rearrangement joins TRBV7-2 to TRBJ1-5; D is uncertain. The CDR3 has 15 amino acids. V lost 0 bases to trimming and J lost 0 bases, with 6 bases between them. Germline loops: CDR1 SGHTA, CDR2 FQGNSA. The CDR3 region has the DNA TGTGCCAGCAGCTTAGCATGGGATAGCAATCAGCCCCAGCATCTT. This codes for CASSLAWDSNQPQHL.

This chain uses TRBV9 with TRBJ2-1; TRBD2 is a possible D gene (6 bases). CDR3 length: 19 residues. Germline CDR1 is SGDLS and CDR2 is YYNGEE. V shed 0 bases and J shed 0 bases, with 19 bases lying between them. CDR3 coding DNA: TGTGCCAGCAGCGTAGGAGGGGTAGCGGCCACCAGCTCCTACAATGAGCAGTTCTTC. Protein sequence: CASSVGGVAATSSYNEQFF.

At least ten counts were recorded for this clonotype. The chain couples TRBV6-1 to TRBJ2-7; D may be TRBD1 or TRBD2 (5 bases each). This CDR3 comprises 13 residues. V was shortened by 5 bases and J by 1 base, with 9 bases between the two germline ends. Germline V gene sequence: CDR1 MNHNS, CDR2 SASEGT. The CDR3 loop is CASSLGPSYEQYF. CDR3 in DNA: TGTGCCAGCAGTTTGGGACCGTCCTACGAGCAGTACTTC.

The rearrangement joins TRBV14 to TRBJ2-7, with D possibly being TRBD1 (6 bases). V was cut by 2 bases and J by 3 bases, with 20 bases left in between. Germline lookup yields CDR1 SGHDN and CDR2 FVKESK. This CDR3 region has 17 residues. CDR3 coding DNA: TGTGCCAGCAGCCAACAAAGGGGGACATCAGGGAGCTACGAGCAGTACTTC. This encodes CASSQQRGTSGSYEQYF.

This clonotype was observed at least ten times. The chain recombines TRBV7-6 with TRBJ2-5, with 7 bases aligning to TRBD2. CDR3 length equals 16 residues. CDR1 is SGHVS, CDR2 FNYEAQ, per germline. J gave up 1 base and V 5 bases, and 10 bases lay outside the gene matches. The CDR3 sequence: CASSKVPSGSQETQYF. The CDR3 region has the DNA TGTGCCAGCAGCAAAGTCCCTAGCGGTAGCCAAGAGACCCAGTACTTC.

This chain links TRBV6-1 with TRBJ2-7; 11 bases line up with TRBD2. Germline V CDR1 and CDR2: MNHNS, SASEGT. The CDR3 loop spans 16 amino acids. Trimming at V came to 5 bases and at J to 2 bases, leaving 8 bases not matched to a gene. CDR3 sequence: CASSLEASGGPYEQYF. The CDR3 DNA sequence: TGTGCCAGCAGTCTAGAGGCTAGCGGGGGGCCCTACGAGCAGTACTTC.

At least ten counts were recorded for this clonotype. This sequence joins TRBV28 and TRBJ2-7; TRBD1 matches at 11 bases. CDR1 and CDR2 from the germline V gene are MDHEN and SYDVKM. V shed 5 bases, J shed 3 bases, and the junction held 3 bases outside the gene matches. The CDR3 is made up of 14 amino acids. CDR3 residues: CASSTGTGGYEQYF. The CDR3 coding sequence is TGTGCCAGCAGTACCGGGACAGGGGGCTACGAGCAGTACTTC.

Ten or more counts support this clonotype. The J gene is TRBJ2-3, the V gene TRBV6-2 or TRBV6-3; no clear D. Germline CDR1 is MNHEY and CDR2 is SVGEGT. V was cut by 8 bases and J by 0 bases, with 9 bases left in between. The CDR3 length is 13 residues. The CDR3 loop is CASCWTSTDTQYF. CDR3 DNA sequence: TGTGCCAGCTGTTGGACCAGCACAGATACGCAGTATTTT.

The sample holds many counts of this clonotype. The chain joins TRBV19 to TRBJ1-5; 7 positions agree with TRBD1. V shed 10 bases, J shed 6 bases, and the junction held 6 bases outside the gene matches. This CDR3 region has 12 residues. Germline CDR1 is LNHDA and CDR2 is SQIVND (reference sequence). The CDR3 DNA follows: TGTGCCACTGACAGGGTTGGTCAGCCCCAGCATTTT. It yields the protein CATDRVGQPQHF. Using reference TRBV19 and TRBJ1-5 for the parts outside the CDR3, the full variable domain is DGGITQSPKYLFRKEGQNVTLSCEQNLNHDAMYWYRQDPGQGLRLIYYSQIVNDFQKGDIAEGYSVSREKKESFPLTVTSAQKNPTAFYLCATDRVGQPQHFGDGTRLSIL.

This clonotype was counted at least ten times. This chain joins TRBV27 and TRBJ2-7, with D maybe TRBD2 (6 bases). Trimming left V 5 bases short and J 2 bases short, with 16 bases between. Germline CDR1 MNHEY, CDR2 SMNVEV (reference sequence). The CDR3 covers 15 residues. The CDR3 is CASSPLALRTYEQYF. CDR3 DNA: TGTGCCAGCAGTCCTCTAGCGCTAAGAACCTACGAGCAGTACTTC.

This clonotype was seen more than once but under ten times. This chain connects TRBV14 to TRBJ2-3; 8 bases are a match to TRBD2. J lost 4 bases, V lost 4 bases, and 4 bases had no gene match. CDR1 and CDR2 (germline): SGHDN, FVKESK. The CDR3 is 14 amino acids. CDR3 sequence (DNA): TGTGCCAGCAGCCGTCCGGGACTAGCAGATACGCAGTATTTT. This codes for CASSRPGLADTQYF.

This clonotype was counted at least ten times. CDR3 DNA sequence: TGTGCCAGCCAACCGGGTTCTGGAAACACCATATATTTT. It specifies CASQPGSGNTIYF. The J gene is TRBJ1-3, the V gene TRBV6-1; D unresolved. CDR1 MNHNS and CDR2 SASEGT come from the germline V gene. Trimming removed 8 bases from V and 1 base from J, with 9 bases in between. CDR3 length: 13 residues.

This clonotype was observed many times. DNA of the CDR3: TGTGCCAGCAGCTCCCCAACGGGGTACGAGCAGTACTTC. Encoded protein: CASSSPTGYEQYF. The rearrangement joins TRBV7-9 to TRBJ2-7; D might be TRBD2 (5 bases). The ends were cut back, 4 bases at V and 4 bases at J, with 11 bases in the middle. Germline V gene lookup returns CDR1 SEHNR and CDR2 FQNEAQ (reference sequence). The CDR3 is made up of 13 amino acids.

The chain links TRBV25-1 to TRBJ2-7, with TRBD1 as a possible D gene (6 bases). The CDR3 has 15 amino acids. V shed 2 bases and J shed 7 bases, with 18 bases lying between them. Germline V lookup: CDR1 MGHDK, CDR2 SYGVNS. The CDR3 reads CASSESSGADNEQYF. For the CDR3, the DNA is TGTGCCAGCAGTGAAAGTTCAGGGGCGGACAATGAGCAGTACTTC.